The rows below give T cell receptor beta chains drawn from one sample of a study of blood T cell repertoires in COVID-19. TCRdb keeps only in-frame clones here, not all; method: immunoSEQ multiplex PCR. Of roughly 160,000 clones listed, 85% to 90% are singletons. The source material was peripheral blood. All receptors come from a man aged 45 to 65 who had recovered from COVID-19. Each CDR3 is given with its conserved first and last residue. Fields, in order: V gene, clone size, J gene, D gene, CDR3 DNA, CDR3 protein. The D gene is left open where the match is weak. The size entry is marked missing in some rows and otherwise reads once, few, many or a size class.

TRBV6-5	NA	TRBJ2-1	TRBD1	TGTGCCAGCAGACAGACAGGGAGCGACAATGAGCAGTTCTTC	CASRQTGSDNEQFF
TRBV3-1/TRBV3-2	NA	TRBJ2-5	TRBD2	TGTGCCAGCAGCTTAGGGCAGCGGGGGGGAGAGACCCAGTACTTC	CASSLGQRGGETQYF
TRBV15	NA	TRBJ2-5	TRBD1	TGTGCCACCAGCAGAGATCGGGACAGGGGACAAGAGACCCAGTACTTC	CATSRDRDRGQETQYF
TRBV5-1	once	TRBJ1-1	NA	TGCGCCAGCAGCTTAGCCGGGACACTGAACACTGAAGCTTTCTTT	CASSLAGTLNTEAFF
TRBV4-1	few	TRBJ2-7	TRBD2	TGCGCCAGCAGCCTAGTCCGGACTAGCGGTACTAGGGGGGACGAGCAGTACTTC	CASSLVRTSGTRGDEQYF
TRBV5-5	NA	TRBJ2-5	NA	TGTGCCAGCAGCTTTTGGGCCCCAAGGCCAGGGGAGACCCAGTACTTC	CASSFWAPRPGETQYF
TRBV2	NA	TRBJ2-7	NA	TGTGCCAGCAGTGTCCTCTACGAGCAGTACTTC	CASSVLYEQYF
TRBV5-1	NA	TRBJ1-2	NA	TGCGCCAGCAGTCCCCCCGGGGGGGGCTATGGCTACACCTTC	CASSPPGGGYGYTF
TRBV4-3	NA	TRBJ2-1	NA	TGCGCCAGCAGCCAAGAACTCGTCGATGAGCAGTTCTTC	CASSQELVDEQFF
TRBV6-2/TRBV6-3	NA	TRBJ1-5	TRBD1	TGTGCCAGCAGTGACCGGACAGGGGGAACCAATCAGCCCCAGCATTTT	CASSDRTGGTNQPQHF
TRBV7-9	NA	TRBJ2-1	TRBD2	TGTGCCAGCAGCCCTAAACTAGCGGTGCACTACAATGAGCAGTTCTTC	CASSPKLAVHYNEQFF
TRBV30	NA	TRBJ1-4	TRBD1	TGTGCCTGGAGCCATTCAGGGGGCCGAAATGAAAAACTGTTTTTT	CAWSHSGGRNEKLFF
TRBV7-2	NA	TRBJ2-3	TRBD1	TGTGCCAGCAGCTTGGGACAGGGGGCTGAAGATACGCAGTATTTT	CASSLGQGAEDTQYF
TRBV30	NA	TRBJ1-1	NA	TGTGCCTGGAGTTTGATCGTGGCGGGGGAAGCTTTCTTT	CAWSLIVAGEAFF
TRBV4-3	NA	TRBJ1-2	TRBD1	TGCGCCAGCAGCCAAGACGGACAGGGGGCTTATTATGGCTACACCTTC	CASSQDGQGAYYGYTF
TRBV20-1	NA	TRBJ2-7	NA	TGCAGTGCTAGAGCAGGGGTTGGGCAGTACTTC	CSARAGVGQYF
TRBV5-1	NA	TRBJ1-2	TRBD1	TGCGCCAGCAGCTTAGGGACAGGCAACTGGTATGGCTACACCTTC	CASSLGTGNWYGYTF
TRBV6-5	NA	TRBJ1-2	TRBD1	TGTGCCAGCAGGAGACAAGGGGGCGATGGCTACACCTTC	CASRRQGGDGYTF
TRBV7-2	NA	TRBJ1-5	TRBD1	TGTGCCAGCAGCGACAGGGGCAATCAGCCCCAGCATTTT	CASSDRGNQPQHF
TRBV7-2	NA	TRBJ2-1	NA	TGTGCCAGCAGCTTTCAGCGGTACAATGAGCAGTTCTTC	CASSFQRYNEQFF
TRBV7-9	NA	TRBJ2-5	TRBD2	TGTGCCAGCAGCCCCGACCCCGGGACTATCCAAGAGACCCAGTACTTC	CASSPDPGTIQETQYF
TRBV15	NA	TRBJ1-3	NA	TGTGCCACCAGCAGAGCCAGGGAATCTGGAAACACCATATATTTT	CATSRARESGNTIYF
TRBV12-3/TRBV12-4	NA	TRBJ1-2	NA	TGTGCCAGTGGAAAGCGAGGCGGCTACACCTTC	CASGKRGGYTF
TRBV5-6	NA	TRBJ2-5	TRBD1	TGTGCCAGCAGCGTCGGGTGGGACAGCCAAGAGACCCAGTACTTC	CASSVGWDSQETQYF
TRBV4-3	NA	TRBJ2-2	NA	TGCGCCAGCAGCCAAGGGAGGTCGATATCTGCCGGGGAGCTGTTTTTT	CASSQGRSISAGELFF
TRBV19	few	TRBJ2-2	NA	TGTGCCTCGCTGAGGCAGGGAGGCACCGGGGAGCTGTTTTTT	CASLRQGGTGELFF
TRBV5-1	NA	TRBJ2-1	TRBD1	TGCGCCAGCAGGACGGACAGGGGGCCTTACAATGAGCAGTTCTTC	CASRTDRGPYNEQFF
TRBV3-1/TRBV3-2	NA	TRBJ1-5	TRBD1	TGTGCCAGCAGCCGGACAGGGGGACATCAGCCCCAGCATTTT	CASSRTGGHQPQHF
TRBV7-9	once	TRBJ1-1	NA	TGTGCCAGCAGCGTCCCGGGACATGCAAACACTGAAGCTTTCTTT	CASSVPGHANTEAFF
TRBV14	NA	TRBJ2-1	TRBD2	TGTGCCAGCAGCCTAACCATACTAGCGGGAGAGGGCCGTGAGCAGTTCTTC	CASSLTILAGEGREQFF
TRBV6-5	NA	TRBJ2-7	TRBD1	TGTGCCAGCAGTAAACAGGGGGACTACGAGCAGTACTTC	CASSKQGDYEQYF
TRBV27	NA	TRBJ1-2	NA	TGTGCCAGCAGTCGGGAGGGTAACTATGGCTACACCTTC	CASSREGNYGYTF
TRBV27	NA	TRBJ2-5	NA	TGTGCCAGCAGTCGACAAGGAGAGACCCAGTACTTC	CASSRQGETQYF
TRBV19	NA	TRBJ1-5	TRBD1	TGTGCCAGTAGTTATGACCCGGGACAGAAAAGTTATAGCAATCAGCCCCAGCATTTT	CASSYDPGQKSYSNQPQHF
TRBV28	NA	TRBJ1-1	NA	TGTGCCAGCAGTTTAGTCGTCACTGAAGCTTTCTTT	CASSLVVTEAFF
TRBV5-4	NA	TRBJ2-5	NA	TGTGCCAGCAGCTTGGCCAGGGTGCCCCCAGAGACCCAGTACTTC	CASSLARVPPETQYF
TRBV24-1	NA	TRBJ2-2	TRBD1	TGTGCCACGGGGCAGGGGGCGAACACCGGGGAGCTGTTTTTT	CATGQGANTGELFF
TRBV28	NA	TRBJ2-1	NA	TGTGCCGCAAGGGCAGGGACCTACAATGAGCAGTTCTTC	CAARAGTYNEQFF
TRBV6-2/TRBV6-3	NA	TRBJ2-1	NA	TGTGCCAGCAGCCGGAACAGGGATTACAATGAGCAGTTCTTC	CASSRNRDYNEQFF
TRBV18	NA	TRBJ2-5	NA	TGTGCCAGCTCAGGACAGCCCAAAGAGACCCAGTACTTC	CASSGQPKETQYF
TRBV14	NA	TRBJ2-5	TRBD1	TGTGCCAGCAGTTTTGACAGGGGGAGAGGGGAGACCCAGTACTTC	CASSFDRGRGETQYF